This TCR beta chain was sequenced for a study of technical replicates of blood from a handful of donors. CDR3 length: 15 amino acids. Germline V CDR1 and CDR2: SGHRS, YFSETQ. V lost 3 bases, J lost 1 base, and 3 bases stayed unmatched. Sequencing used immunoSEQ multiplex PCR; TCRdb keeps in-frame clones, though not all of them. The sample has under 90,000 clones; approximately 96% are singletons. The chain couples TRBV5-1 to TRBJ2-7; 11 bases line up with TRBD2. This clonotype originated in a human donor in good health. The sample consisted of T cells isolated from PBMCs. The CDR3 protein is CASSYGTSGSYEQYF. The CDR3 DNA sequence: TGCGCCAGCAGCTACGGGACTAGCGGATCCTACGAGCAGTACTTC.